Shown below are 22 T cell receptor beta chains from a single sample sequenced in a study of OX40 agonist ivuxolimab in advanced cancers. Libraries were constructed by the immunoSEQ multiplex PCR assay. The table comes from immuneACCESS by way of TCRdb, which keeps in-frame sequences with V and J called. Part of the clones is missing from these tables; in studies checked, under half for an unresolved V gene and the rest for unknown reasons. The sample includes 75,000 to 80,000 clones, with over 70% observed a single time. The biggest ten clones account for under 0.8% of the sample. The sequences come from CD4+ or CD8+ T cells sorted from blood, collected in a trial of the OX40 agonist ivuxolimab. Every receptor here comes from an adult with an advanced solid tumor such as melanoma, head and neck, liver or kidney cancer.

The table lists this clone with a few counts. The J gene is TRBJ2-7, the V gene TRBV18; D may be TRBD1 (5 bases). CDR1 and CDR2 from the germline V gene are KGHSH and LQKENI. The CDR3 totals 12 residues. The V gene lost 6 bases and the J gene lost 6 bases, with 12 bases spanning the gap. The CDR3 protein is CASSQQAAEQYF. The CDR3 DNA sequence: TGTGCCAGCTCTCAACAGGCGGCCGAGCAGTACTTC. Based on the CDR3 plus reference TRBV18 and TRBJ2-7, the full variable domain is NAGVMQNPRHLVRRRGQEARLRCSPMKGHSHVYWYRQLPEEGLKFMVYLQKENIIDESGMPKERFSAEFPKEGPSILRIQQVVRGDSAAYFCASSQQAAEQYFGPGTRLTVT.

The rearrangement links TRBV9 to TRBJ2-4; 8 bases are a match to TRBD2. J lost 4 bases, V lost 0 bases, and 9 bases had no gene match. This CDR3 region has 17 residues. Per the germline V gene, CDR1 is SGDLS and CDR2 is YYNGEE. CDR3 bases: TGTGCCAGCAGCGTAGAGGGTAGCGGGGTCGCAAAAAACATTCAGTACTTC. Protein product: CASSVEGSGVAKNIQYF.

The chain has TRBV30 and TRBJ1-1; possibly TRBD1 for D (6 bases). V dropped 3 bases and J dropped 6 bases, with 17 bases sitting between them. The CDR3 runs to 14 residues. CDR1 and CDR2 (germline): GTSNPN, SVGIG (reference sequence). The CDR3 DNA sequence: TGTGCCTGGAGGGAACAGGGAGAGTGGGCTGAAGCTTTCTTT. Protein sequence: CAWREQGEWAEAFF.

Here the CDR3 reads CASSSDKSYNEQFF. The DNA of the CDR3 is TGTGCCAGCAGTTCGGACAAGAGTTACAATGAGCAGTTCTTC. This chain uses TRBV6-6 with TRBJ2-1, with D possibly being TRBD1 (5 bases). The germline V and J ends were trimmed by 4 bases and 4 bases, with 11 bases remaining between them. This CDR3 has 14 residues. CDR1 and CDR2 from the germline V gene are MNHNY and SVGAGI (reference sequence).

The chain has TRBV19 and TRBJ1-5; unclear D gene. The V and J ends lost 0 bases and 6 bases respectively, with 6 bases between them. The CDR3 is 13 amino acids. Germline CDR1 reads LNHDA; CDR2 reads SQIVND (reference sequence). The CDR3 DNA is TGTGCCAGTAGTATAGAGGGGTCTCAGCCCCAGCATTTT. Translated: CASSIEGSQPQHF.

This chain links TRBV15 with TRBJ2-7, with TRBD1 as a possible D gene (6 bases). Germline CDR1 LNHNV, CDR2 YYDKDF (reference sequence). V lost 1 base and J lost 5, with 15 bases in between. The CDR3 is 15 residues long. The DNA of the CDR3 is TGTGCCACCAGCAGAGTTCTGGGCCAGGGGAACGAGCAGTACTTC. Its translation: CATSRVLGQGNEQYF.

Only one count was recorded for this clone. This chain links TRBV27 with TRBJ2-1; the D gene is possibly TRBD1 (5 bases). The CDR3 runs 14 residues. Deletions cut 4 bases from V and 6 bases from J, with 13 bases between. CDR1 MNHEY and CDR2 SMNVEV come from the germline V gene (reference sequence). CDR3 loop: CASSSAGSVNEQFF. CDR3 DNA sequence: TGTGCCAGCAGTTCGGCAGGGTCGGTCAATGAGCAGTTCTTC.

This chain joins TRBV18 and TRBJ2-2; 10 nucleotides line up with TRBD1. V dropped 2 bases and J dropped 6; count of bases not matched to a gene: 6. The germline V gene encodes CDR1 KGHSH and CDR2 LQKENI. The CDR3 is made up of 16 amino acids. CDR3: CASSPRRQGAAGELFF. DNA of the CDR3: TGTGCCAGCTCACCAAGGCGACAGGGGGCGGCCGGGGAGCTGTTTTTT.

The chain couples TRBV4-3 to TRBJ2-7, with 12 nucleotides matching TRBD2. CDR1 LGHNA and CDR2 YSLEER come from the germline V gene. The CDR3 consists of 16 residues. The V and J ends lost 4 bases and 2 bases, in that order; junction bases with no gene match: 6. The CDR3 DNA reads as TGCGCCAGCAGCCGCGTACTAGCGGGAGGCCCCTACGAGCAGTACTTC. As protein: CASSRVLAGGPYEQYF.

The gene calls are TRBV25-1 and TRBJ2-5; D may be TRBD1 (5 bases). Germline CDR1 and CDR2: MGHDK and SYGVNS. V was cut by 8 bases and J by 5 bases, with 21 bases left in between. The CDR3 loop spans 15 amino acids. CDR3 nucleotide sequence: TGTGCCAGCGGAGAAGGGCAGGGAATTGTGGAGACCCAGTACTTC. Translating gives CASGEGQGIVETQYF.

The CDR3 reads CASSDHYEQYF. CDR3 sequence (DNA): TGTGCCAGCAGCGATCACTACGAGCAGTACTTC. The V and J genes are TRBV7-9 and TRBJ2-7; no clear D. Trimming pared 5 bases from V and 3 bases from J, leaving 5 bases between. This CDR3 spans 11 amino acids. Germline CDR1 reads SEHNR; CDR2 reads FQNEAQ (reference sequence). The full variable domain, with the rest looked up from reference TRBV7-9 and TRBJ2-7, is DTGVSQNPRHKITKRGQNVTFRCDPISEHNRLYWYRQTLGQGPEFLTYFQNEAQLEKSRLLSDRFSAERPKGSFSTLEIQRTEQGDSAMYLCASSDHYEQYFGPGTRLTVT.

The gene calls are TRBV11-2 and TRBJ2-2; tentative D call: TRBD1 (6 bases). The CDR3 loop spans 16 amino acids. From germline, CDR1 is SGHAT and CDR2 FQNNGV. V was shortened by 5 bases and J by 4 bases, with 17 bases between the two germline ends. The CDR3 DNA is TGTGCCAGCAGCCCACTTCGCAGGGGTGGCACCGGGGAGCTGTTTTTT. Translation: CASSPLRRGGTGELFF.

V is TRBV27 and J is TRBJ2-3, with D possibly being TRBD2 (5 bases). The CDR3 extends over 12 amino acids. Trimming cost V 3 bases and J 7 bases, with 8 bases left between them. The germline gives CDR1 MNHEY, CDR2 SMNVEV (reference sequence). The CDR3 DNA reads TGTGCCAGCAGTTTTTCGGGAAATACGCAGTATTTT. Protein sequence: CASSFSGNTQYF.

The chain is built from TRBV11-2 and TRBJ1-1; no definite D call. The germline CDR1 and CDR2 sequences are SGHAT and FQNNGV. With 3 bases removed from V and 2 bases from J, the gap between germline ends came to 7 bases. CDR3 length: 13 amino acids. This CDR3 is CASSLKRNTEAFF. CDR3 sequence (DNA): TGTGCCAGCAGCTTGAAACGAAACACTGAAGCTTTCTTT.

The chain links TRBV27 to TRBJ1-3; D gene unclear. The V end lost 0 bases, the J end lost 6 bases, and 3 bases lay between the germline ends. Germline V gives CDR1 MNHEY, CDR2 SMNVEV (reference sequence). This CDR3 is 12 amino acids long. The CDR3 DNA follows: TGTGCCAGCAGTTTATCTAAAAACACCATATATTTT. It specifies CASSLSKNTIYF.

The chain has TRBV7-2 and TRBJ2-2; 9 nucleotides line up with TRBD2. Unmatched junction bases numbered 9, after V lost 5 bases and J lost 2 bases. The CDR3 covers 17 residues. CDR1 and CDR2 (germline): SGHTA, FQGNSA. The CDR3 protein is CASSRSRLAVNTGELFF. In DNA form, the CDR3 reads TGTGCCAGCAGCCGATCCCGACTAGCGGTTAACACCGGGGAGCTGTTTTTT.

This chain links TRBV7-4 with TRBJ2-1; unclear D gene. The CDR3 is made up of 14 amino acids. Deletions cut 5 bases from V and 5 bases from J, with 13 bases between. Germline lookup yields CDR1 SGHVT and CDR2 SQSDAQ. CDR3 nucleotides: TGTGCCAGCAGCCCCGAGGACGGAAACAATGAGCAGTTCTTC. Its translation is CASSPEDGNNEQFF.

The rearrangement joins TRBV11-3 to TRBJ1-1; D is undetermined. Looked up from germline, CDR1 is SGHNT and CDR2 is YENEEA. The CDR3 consists of 14 residues. V lost 1 base and J lost 1, with 7 bases in between. CDR3 sequence reads: CASSLGHRNTEAFF. The DNA for the CDR3 is TGTGCCAGCAGCTTAGGACATCGGAACACTGAAGCTTTCTTT.

This clone appeared a single time. The CDR3: CASSSTELTGELFF. The CDR3 DNA sequence: TGTGCCAGTAGTTCCACAGAACTTACCGGGGAGCTGTTTTTT. The chain recombines TRBV19 with TRBJ2-2; D remains unclear. V dropped 5 bases and J dropped 5 bases, with 12 bases sitting between them. Germline V gives CDR1 LNHDA, CDR2 SQIVND (reference sequence). This CDR3 contains 14 residues.

CDR3 region: CASSPTERAGQETQYF. The DNA for the CDR3 is TGTGCCAGCTCACCCACGGAAAGAGCGGGCCAAGAGACCCAGTACTTC. The rearrangement links TRBV18 to TRBJ2-5, with D maybe TRBD2 (6 bases). The germline V gene encodes CDR1 KGHSH and CDR2 LQKENI. The CDR3 has 16 residues. V shed 3 bases and J shed 1 base, with 15 bases lying between them.

The chain recombines TRBV28 with TRBJ1-2; D perhaps matches TRBD1 (5 bases). The CDR3 loop spans 14 amino acids. Trimming pared 3 bases from V and 4 bases from J, leaving 12 bases between. Germline CDR1 reads MDHEN; CDR2 reads SYDVKM. The CDR3 DNA follows: TGTGCCAGCAGTTTGGGGCAGATTGGCTATGGCTACACCTTC. Protein sequence: CASSLGQIGYGYTF.

CDR3: CASSRKAGTGNTEAFF. CDR3 nucleotides: TGTGCCAGCAGCCGAAAGGCCGGGACGGGGAACACTGAAGCTTTCTTT. The chain recombines TRBV4-2 with TRBJ1-1; possible D gene TRBD1, 5 bases. The germline V gene has CDR1 LGHNA and CDR2 YNFKEQ. Trimming stripped 4 bases from V and 1 base from J, with 16 bases between. This CDR3 spans 16 amino acids.